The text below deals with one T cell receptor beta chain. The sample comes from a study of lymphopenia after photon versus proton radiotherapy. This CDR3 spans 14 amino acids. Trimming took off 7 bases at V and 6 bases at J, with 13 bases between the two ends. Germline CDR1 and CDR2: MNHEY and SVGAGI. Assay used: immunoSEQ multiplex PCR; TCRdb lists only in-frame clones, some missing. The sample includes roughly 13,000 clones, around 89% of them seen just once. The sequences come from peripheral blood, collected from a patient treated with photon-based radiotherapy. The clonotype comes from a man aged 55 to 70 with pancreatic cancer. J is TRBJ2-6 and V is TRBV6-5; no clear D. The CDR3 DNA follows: TGTGCCAGCACCCGAGAACGTCAGGCCAACGTCCTGACTTTC. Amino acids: CASTRERQANVLTF.